This record looks at one T cell receptor (beta chain) sequence and its context. This clone occurred once. Its antigen target is currently unknown. One base away there is no much larger clone; base qualities are not given. TCRbeta CDR3 regions were amplified from genomic DNA by means of the immunoSEQ Assay, a bias-controlled multiplex PCR. On the study's bioinformatics: The number of nucleated cells in each sample was estimated by amplification of reference gene primers within the assay. To quantify the absolute abundance of each unique TCRbeta CDR3 rearrangement, sequence reads were collapsed and filtered. Productive Simpson clonality was computed per sample as the square root of Simpson's diversity index over productive rearrangements. The source is immuneACCESS, and TCRdb retained only in-frame sequences with V and J called. Part of the clones is not carried over; for the studies checked, unresolved V genes explain less than half of this, and the remainder is unexplained. For V, J and clone size, that table is used; D and trimming come from the DNA. For this sample the table gives approximately 210,000 clones, of which 80% to 90% were detected only once. 0.72% of the sample belongs to the ten largest clones.

Each collaborating institution followed its own protocols to collect whole blood in K2EDTA tubes. Collaborator samples were shipped for TCRbeta analysis as frozen whole blood, isolated PBMCs, or DNA extracted from either sample type. CDR1 and CDR2 were assigned from the germline V gene (reference sequence) as LNHDA and SQIVND. V lost 3 bases and J lost 5 bases, and the count of bases not matched to a germline gene is 15. From its cysteine to its phenylalanine, the CDR3 spans 18 amino acids. Only the CDR3 part of the read is kept: 54 bases, read in frame from the first base. The source of the sample is a study of blood T cell repertoires in COVID-19 (dated by TCRdb to 2018 to 2021). About the full investigation: The collaborator samples originated in the United States, Italy and Spain and spanned the acute and convalescent phases of COVID-19. Nearly every sample came with metadata listing a de-identified subject ID, COVID-19 status, age in years and sex. Samples came from the ongoing ImmuneRACE study (first 160 participants) plus 1,254 subjects from 6 global collaborators. The repertoires were released in a freely available public database intended as a resource for research on the immune response to SARS-CoV-2. Where HLA class I and class II types were available, the types were taken from metadata supplied by the sample provider, not from assay-based typing. The material from the prospective study consisted of cDNA or gDNA derived from T cells, B-cell-depleted T cells, or PBMCs. The dataset comprised deeply sampled blood TCRbeta repertoires from subjects exposed to, actively infected with, or recovered from COVID-19.

Broad study findings and their caveats: Clinical and demographic metadata were provided uncurated, with the amount varying by source and participant.

The sequence derives from a man aged 40-55 years with acute or convalescent COVID-19. The sequencing sample was made of peripheral blood. The chain joins TRBV19 to TRBJ2-1; 8 of the junction bases match TRBD2. For the CDR3, the sequence is CASSIRPSGPPINNEQFF. The nucleotide sequence reads TGTGCCAGTAGTATCCGGCCTAGCGGGCCTCCGATAAACAATGAGCAGTTCTTC.